Below are 18 T cell receptor beta chains sequenced from a single sample in a study of spatial heterogeneity in lung cancer (dated by TCRdb to 2018 to 2020). The library was obtained by 5' RACE. Reads for this sample came from a NextSeq 500. TCRdb reran the public reads through fastp at Q25 and MiXCR, keeping productive beta chains. When rows share a CDR3 protein, they turn into one entry using the most common DNA and genes. The sample table shows some 100,000 distinct CDR3 sequences, and about 12% are seen once. The top ten clones comprise under 50% of the sample. The sample's time point label, in plain terms: sample taken at primary tumor resection. This specimen consisted of PBMCs, obtained at surgery. The source of these receptors is a male donor with early-stage non-small cell lung cancer.

V and J are TRBV4-3 and TRBJ1-1; D gene ambiguous. Looked up from germline, CDR1 is LGHNA and CDR2 is YSLEER. Trimming removed 1 base from V and 3 bases from J, with 6 bases in between. The CDR3 is 13 residues long. In DNA, the CDR3 is TGCGCCAGCAGCCAAGGCGGTTACACTGAAGCTTTCTTT. Protein sequence: CASSQGGYTEAFF.

There are many counts of this clonotype. The V call is TRBV20-1, the J call TRBJ2-1; D is possibly TRBD1 (6 bases). The length of the CDR3 is 14 residues. Trimming pared 0 bases from V and 6 bases from J, leaving 12 bases between. CDR1 is DFQATT, CDR2 SNEGSKA, per germline (reference sequence). CDR3 sequence (DNA): TGCAGTGCTAGAGAAGGGGGTTTATTCAATGAGCAGTTCTTC. Translated: CSAREGGLFNEQFF.

This clonotype has ten or more counts. The chain joins TRBV20-1 to TRBJ2-1; 10 bases fit TRBD2. Germline values: CDR1 DFQATT, CDR2 SNEGSKA (reference sequence). The CDR3 sequence is 17 residues long. Trimming took 0 bases from V and 5 from J; bases not matched to a gene: 10. CDR3 sequence: CSARDLFTLAGDNEQFF. The CDR3 DNA reads as TGCAGTGCTAGAGATCTCTTCACGCTAGCGGGAGACAATGAGCAGTTCTTC.

CDR3 nucleotide sequence: TGTGCCAGCAGCCCAGACAGGGGAAGGGCCTACGAGCAGTACTTC. It translates to CASSPDRGRAYEQYF. The chain couples TRBV6-5 to TRBJ2-7, with TRBD1 matching over 8 bases. The CDR3 loop spans 15 amino acids. The trim removed 6 bases at V and 2 bases at J, leaving 9 bases unmatched. CDR1 is MNHEY, CDR2 SVGAGI, per germline.

The chain carries TRBV4-3 and TRBJ2-3, with 7 nucleotides matching TRBD2. This CDR3 is built from 16 residues. Trimming removed 1 base from V and 2 bases from J; junction bases left unmatched: 6. Germline CDR1 is LGHNA and CDR2 is YSLEER. CDR3 sequence (DNA): TGCGCCAGCAGCCAAGGACTAGCTAGGGTCACAGATACGCAGTATTTT. It is translated as CASSQGLARVTDTQYF.

This chain links TRBV28 with TRBJ1-1; D possibly corresponds to TRBD1 (6 bases). CDR1 and CDR2 (germline): MDHEN, SYDVKM. This CDR3 contains 13 residues. The V end lost 7 bases, the J end lost 4 bases, and 13 bases lay between the germline ends. The chain's CDR3 is CASIGGRRTEAFF. The CDR3 region has the DNA TGTGCCAGCATTGGGGGGCGCCGCACTGAAGCTTTCTTT.

The J gene is TRBJ2-2, the V gene TRBV20-1; possible D gene TRBD2, 5 bases. Germline V gene lookup returns CDR1 DFQATT and CDR2 SNEGSKA (reference sequence). The CDR3 runs 13 residues. The V end lost 1 base, the J end lost 4 bases, and 7 bases lay between the germline ends. CDR3 coding DNA: TGCAGTGCTAGAGGGACTGTCACCGGGGAGCTGTTTTTT. Protein: CSARGTVTGELFF.

This clonotype was seen more than once but under ten times. The V and J genes are TRBV7-9 and TRBJ2-1; D is undetermined. Trimming shortened V by 4 bases and J by 9 bases, and 16 bases separated the two germline ends. The CDR3 extends over 14 amino acids. Germline CDR1 reads SEHNR; CDR2 reads FQNEAQ (reference sequence). CDR3 DNA: TGTGCCAGCAGCTCCGAATCCCACAGTGCTGAGCAGTTCTTC. It is translated as CASSSESHSAEQFF. The full variable domain, its missing parts supplied by reference TRBV7-9 and TRBJ2-1, is DTGVSQNPRHKITKRGQNVTFRCDPISEHNRLYWYRQTLGQGPEFLTYFQNEAQLEKSRLLSDRFSAERPKGSFSTLEIQRTEQGDSAMYLCASSSESHSAEQFFGPGTRLTVL.

In its sample, this clonotype was seen a few times. The CDR3 nucleotides are TGCGCCAGCAGCTCCGGACTAGCGAACACCGGGGAGCTGTTTTTT. Protein: CASSSGLANTGELFF. The chain couples TRBV5-1 to TRBJ2-2; 7 bases map to TRBD2. The CDR3 is 15 amino acids. Trimming took 3 bases from V and 0 from J; bases not matched to a gene: 2. CDR1 SGHRS and CDR2 YFSETQ come from the germline V gene.

In this sample, this clonotype turned up many times. The V gene is TRBV7-9, the J gene TRBJ2-1; the D is unclear. Germline CDR1 reads SEHNR; CDR2 reads FQNEAQ (reference sequence). V shed 8 bases and J shed 0 bases, with 14 bases lying between them. This CDR3 has 15 residues. CDR3 protein: CASSAGRSSYNEQFF. CDR3 nucleotides: TGTGCCAGCTCCGCCGGGCGTAGCTCCTACAATGAGCAGTTCTTC.

The sample holds a few counts of this clonotype. V usage is TRBV27 and J usage is TRBJ2-6, with D unclear. Per the germline V gene, CDR1 is MNHEY and CDR2 is SMNVEV (reference sequence). V lost 1 base, J lost 4 bases, and 11 bases lay in between. This CDR3 region has 16 residues. The CDR3 protein is CASSLWTDEGANVLTF. The CDR3 DNA follows: TGTGCCAGCAGTTTATGGACCGACGAAGGGGCCAACGTCCTGACTTTC.

This chain uses TRBV12-3 or TRBV12-4 with TRBJ1-4, with TRBD1 identical over 7 bases. The CDR3 has 14 amino acids. V shed 5 bases and J 10 bases; nucleotides not matched to a gene: 10. CDR3 sequence: CASSPGTEGRKLFF. CDR3 DNA: TGTGCCAGCAGTCCCGGGACAGAAGGTAGAAAACTGTTTTTT.

There are a few counts of this clonotype. The chain combines TRBV27 with TRBJ1-1, with D unclear. V was pared by 5 bases and J by 10 bases, with 17 bases between. Per germline, CDR1 MNHEY and CDR2 SMNVEV (reference sequence). This CDR3 is built from 13 residues. The CDR3 bases are TGTGCCAGCAGTCAAGTGGGAGGGCGGGGAGCTTTCTTT. This sequence encodes CASSQVGGRGAFF.

This clonotype was found many times. The chain joins TRBV5-4 to TRBJ2-6, with D tentatively TRBD1 (6 bases). There are 15 residues in the CDR3. Per germline, CDR1 SGHNT and CDR2 YYREEE (reference sequence). With 4 bases removed from V and 1 base from J, the gap between germline ends came to 9 bases. The CDR3 DNA is TGTGCCAGCAGCCACCAGGGGTCTGGGGCCAACGTCCTGACTTTC. It encodes CASSHQGSGANVLTF.

The V and J genes are TRBV27 and TRBJ1-1; D unclear. Trimming cost V 5 bases and J 7 bases, with 17 bases left between them. This CDR3 contains 14 residues. Germline V gives CDR1 MNHEY, CDR2 SMNVEV (reference sequence). DNA of the CDR3: TGTGCCAGCAGTCGATCCACTGGCGTAGGTGAAGCTTTCTTT. Translated: CASSRSTGVGEAFF.

This clonotype was counted at least ten times. J is TRBJ2-1 and V is TRBV28, with TRBD2 matching over 13 bases. Germline assignment: CDR1 MDHEN and CDR2 SYDVKM. The CDR3 is 17 amino acids. V shed 5 bases, J shed 4 bases, and the junction held 8 bases outside the gene matches. The CDR3 bases are TGTGCCAGCAGTCCAACTAGCGGGAGGGCCAGGTACAATGAGCAGTTCTTC. Its protein is CASSPTSGRARYNEQFF.

The chain uses TRBV18 and TRBJ2-7; D gene unclear. Trimming cost V 1 base and J 3 bases, with 16 bases left between them. Germline V gives CDR1 KGHSH, CDR2 LQKENI. The CDR3 is 16 residues long. As DNA, the CDR3 is TGTGCCAGCTCACCACAATCCCGGGCGTTCGACTACGAGCAGTACTTC. Translation: CASSPQSRAFDYEQYF.

This clonotype has a handful of counts. The CDR3 DNA is TGCAGTGCTCTCGGACGGGTAATGAACACTGAAGCTTTCTTT. Protein sequence: CSALGRVMNTEAFF. The rearrangement links TRBV20-1 to TRBJ1-1, with D uncertain. The V end lost 5 bases, the J end lost 0 bases, and 13 bases lay between the germline ends. This CDR3 has 14 amino acids. Looked up from germline, CDR1 is DFQATT and CDR2 is SNEGSKA (reference sequence).